Following are 31 T cell receptor beta chains from one sample sequenced in a study of cytomegalovirus exposure and HLA in healthy donors. It was with 60 Vbeta and 13 Jbeta primers that the PCR ran. Some clones are missing from TCRdb's copy, which holds only in-frame ones; the method was immunoSEQ multiplex PCR. The sample has about 240,000 clones; around 80% are singletons. The sequenced sample consisted of PBMCs. All receptors come from a woman aged 60-75 years in good health and CMV-seropositive.

This clone was observed a handful of times. This rearrangement joins TRBV27 to TRBJ1-1, with 9 bases aligning to TRBD1. The CDR3 extends over 15 amino acids. Losses at the gene ends were 4 bases for V and 3 bases for J; bases not matched to a gene: 6. Germline V gene data show CDR1 as MNHEY and CDR2 as SMNVEV (reference sequence). The CDR3 reads CASSWGTGWDTEAFF. The CDR3 nucleotides read TGTGCCAGCAGTTGGGGGACAGGGTGGGACACTGAAGCTTTCTTT.

The chain links TRBV7-9 to TRBJ2-2; possibly TRBD2 for D (5 bases). Germline loops: CDR1 SEHNR, CDR2 FQNEAQ (reference sequence). The length of the CDR3 is 14 residues. V lost 7 bases and J lost 4, with 13 bases in between. For the CDR3, the DNA is TGTGCCAGCACCCAAGCGGAGGTCACCGGGGAGCTGTTTTTT. This translates into CASTQAEVTGELFF.

The rearrangement uses TRBV30 and TRBJ2-3; 8 bases map to TRBD1. After removal of 4 bases from V and 0 bases from J, the junction contained 3 bases not matched to a gene. Germline CDR1 and CDR2: GTSNPN and SVGIG (reference sequence). The CDR3 has 14 amino acids. CDR3 sequence reads: CAWTTGASTDTQYF. The CDR3 DNA sequence: TGTGCCTGGACGACAGGGGCTAGCACAGATACGCAGTATTTT.

V and J are TRBV11-2 and TRBJ2-1; D not certain. This CDR3 has 12 residues. V was cut by 0 bases and J by 7 bases, with 4 bases left in between. Germline-derived CDR1 and CDR2 are SGHAT and FQNNGV. The CDR3 spells CASSLDENEQFF. DNA for the CDR3: TGTGCCAGCAGCTTAGATGAGAATGAGCAGTTCTTC.

This clone showed up just once. V is TRBV10-1 and J is TRBJ2-1, with D tentatively TRBD2 (5 bases). The germline V gene has CDR1 WNHNN and CDR2 SYGVQD (reference sequence). This CDR3 contains 14 residues. The V end lost 5 bases, the J end lost 5 bases, and 13 bases lay between the germline ends. DNA of the CDR3: TGCGCCAGCAGTCCCACGGCGGGTAACAATGAGCAGTTCTTC. The encoded protein is CASSPTAGNNEQFF.

The V call is TRBV5-4, the J call TRBJ1-5, with 8 bases that match TRBD1. V lost 7 bases, J lost 1 base, and 13 bases stayed unmatched. The CDR3 consists of 17 residues. Germline V CDR1 and CDR2: SGHNT, YYREEE (reference sequence). The CDR3 DNA follows: TGTGCCAGCGGGCAGCTCTCGGACAGGGAGAGCAATCAGCCCCAGCATTTT. As protein: CASGQLSDRESNQPQHF.

The sample holds one count of this clone. CDR3 DNA sequence: TGTGCCACCAGCAGGCGACTAGCGGGAGCGAACGAGCAGTACTTC. Residues: CATSRRLAGANEQYF. The chain couples TRBV15 to TRBJ2-7; TRBD2 matches 12 bases. The CDR3 runs 15 residues. The germline gives CDR1 LNHNV, CDR2 YYDKDF (reference sequence). After removal of 3 bases from V and 5 bases from J, the junction contained 5 bases not matched to a gene.

The J gene is TRBJ1-5, the V gene TRBV21-1. TRBV21-1 is marked as a pseudogene. CDR3 length: 16 residues. Here the CDR3 reads CASSKERGNANQPQHF. Here the CDR3 DNA reads TGTGCCAGCAGCAAAGAGAGAGGGAACGCCAATCAGCCCCAGCATTTT.

V usage is TRBV10-3 and J usage is TRBJ2-5; D is perhaps TRBD2 (5 bases). V dropped 5 bases and J dropped 2 bases, with 9 bases sitting between them. This CDR3 contains 13 residues. CDR1 and CDR2 (germline): ENHRY, SYGVKD. CDR3 sequence reads: CAISPLEQETQYF. For the CDR3, the DNA is TGTGCCATCAGTCCACTAGAACAAGAGACCCAGTACTTC.

Of note for this clone: Other DNA sequences in this sample translate to the same CDR3. This chain joins TRBV5-1 and TRBJ2-7, with a weak D call TRBD1 (6 bases). V was shortened by 4 bases and J by 1 base, with 9 bases between the two germline ends. Germline assignment: CDR1 SGHRS and CDR2 YFSETQ. The CDR3 covers 13 residues. CDR3 DNA: TGCGCCAGCAGCCTCGGACAGTCCTACGAGCAGTACTTC. It yields the protein CASSLGQSYEQYF.

This clone was picked up one time. This chain links TRBV6-1 with TRBJ2-1; 7 nucleotides align to TRBD1. This CDR3 is built from 15 residues. Germline V gene lookup returns CDR1 MNHNS and CDR2 SASEGT. The trim removed 6 bases at V and 4 bases at J, leaving 9 bases unmatched. CDR3 amino acids: CASSGDRNPYNEQFF. Here the CDR3 DNA reads TGTGCCAGCAGCGGGGACAGAAATCCTTACAATGAGCAGTTCTTC.

The V gene is TRBV18, the J gene TRBJ2-7; D not resolved. The CDR3 length is 13 residues. Trimming pared 2 bases from V and 0 bases from J, leaving 5 bases between. Germline CDR1 KGHSH, CDR2 LQKENI. The CDR3 loop is CASSPDISYEQYF. DNA of the CDR3: TGTGCCAGCTCACCAGACATCTCCTACGAGCAGTACTTC.

The chain joins TRBV9 to TRBJ2-7; D is perhaps TRBD1 (6 bases). The germline CDR1 and CDR2 sequences are SGDLS and YYNGEE. V was pared by 3 bases and J by 8 bases, with 18 bases between. The CDR3 has 14 amino acids. Here the CDR3 reads CASSAPMVGDKQYF. The CDR3 DNA reads as TGTGCCAGCAGCGCCCCTATGGTAGGGGACAAGCAGTACTTC.

About this clone: In the same sample, other DNA sequences code for this CDR3. The rearrangement uses TRBV6-1 and TRBJ2-7, with 7 nucleotides matching TRBD2. With 6 bases clipped from V and 3 bases from J, the junction kept 8 bases outside the gene matches. The CDR3 spans 14 residues. Germline loops: CDR1 MNHNS, CDR2 SASEGT. In nucleotides, the CDR3 is TGTGCCAGCAGAGCAGGACTAGTAAACTACGAGCAGTACTTC. Protein sequence: CASRAGLVNYEQYF.

This chain links TRBV7-2 with TRBJ2-5, with TRBD1 identical over 9 bases. The J call may be mistaken, given a closer DNA end match to TRBJ2-7. The CDR3 runs to 13 residues. CDR1 SGHTA and CDR2 FQGNSA come from the germline V gene. This chain's CDR3 is CASTPGQGYEQYF. The CDR3 coding sequence is TGTGCCAGCACCCCGGGACAGGGTTACGAGCAGTACTTC.

The genes are TRBV28 and TRBJ1-2; no clear D gene. The CDR3 totals 10 residues. Germline V lookup: CDR1 MDHEN, CDR2 SYDVKM. Trimming took 6 bases from V and 5 from J, leaving 4 bases between them. This CDR3 reads CASSHYGYTF. The CDR3 DNA follows: TGTGCCAGCAGCCATTATGGCTACACCTTC.

The V and J genes are TRBV2 and TRBJ2-2; 14 bases are a match to TRBD2. Germline CDR1 SNHLY, CDR2 FYNNEI. V trimming: 6 bases; J trimming: 5 bases; junction bases outside the gene matches: 2. The CDR3 runs to 15 residues. The CDR3 region is CASSRLAGGTGELFF. The CDR3, as DNA: TGTGCCAGCAGCAGACTAGCGGGAGGGACCGGGGAGCTGTTTTTT.

The chain uses TRBV10-1 and TRBJ2-3; 9 positions agree with TRBD2. The junction had 0 bases not matched to a gene; V was cut back by 4 bases and J by 1 base. Germline CDR1 WNHNN, CDR2 SYGVQD (reference sequence). This CDR3 region has 14 residues. The DNA for the CDR3 is TGCGCCAGCAGTGGGACTAGCGGCACAGATACGCAGTATTTT. This codes for CASSGTSGTDTQYF.

The chain couples TRBV2 to TRBJ1-5; TRBD1 matches at 8 bases. J gave up 6 bases and V 2 bases, and 15 bases lay outside the gene matches. The length of the CDR3 is 18 residues. Germline V lookup: CDR1 SNHLY, CDR2 FYNNEI. CDR3 sequence (DNA): TGTGCCAGCAGTGAAAGGAGGGACGGCAGGGGGCAGATTCAGCCCCAGCATTTT. This codes for CASSERRDGRGQIQPQHF.

This chain links TRBV27 with TRBJ2-2; no clear D gene. Trimming took 4 bases from V and 4 from J, leaving 10 bases between them. Germline CDR1 and CDR2: MNHEY and SMNVEV (reference sequence). The CDR3 spans 14 residues. The chain's CDR3 is CASSYQAITGELFF. The DNA for the CDR3 is TGTGCCAGCAGTTACCAGGCGATCACCGGGGAGCTGTTTTTT.

The chain uses TRBV21-1 and TRBJ2-7; whether TRBD1, the table's D call, matches the DNA was not checked. TRBV21-1 is classified as a pseudogene. The CDR3 is 16 residues long. The CDR3 DNA reads as TGTGCCAGCAGCAACCGACAGGGTGGGGTAAGATACGAGCAGTACTTC. It is translated as CASSNRQGGVRYEQYF.

The J gene is TRBJ2-3, the V gene TRBV5-1, with D maybe TRBD1 (6 bases). Trimming removed 4 bases from V and 0 bases from J, with 15 bases in between. Germline V lookup: CDR1 SGHRS, CDR2 YFSETQ. This CDR3 region has 16 residues. CDR3 DNA: TGCGCCAGCAGCATACAAGATGGACAGAGCACAGATACGCAGTATTTT. Its translation is CASSIQDGQSTDTQYF.

The rearrangement uses TRBV5-1 and TRBJ2-5; 10 nucleotides agree with TRBD2. With 0 bases clipped from V and 1 base from J, the junction kept 3 bases outside the gene matches. The CDR3 is 16 amino acids. Germline V CDR1 and CDR2: SGHRS, YFSETQ. The CDR3 spells CASSLGAGGSQETQYF. DNA for the CDR3: TGCGCCAGCAGCTTGGGAGCGGGAGGGAGCCAAGAGACCCAGTACTTC.

A single count supports this clone. The rearrangement uses TRBV28 and TRBJ1-1; D perhaps matches TRBD1 (5 bases). CDR3 size: 16 residues. The germline V and J ends were trimmed by 8 bases and 1 base, with 20 bases remaining between them. Looked up from germline, CDR1 is MDHEN and CDR2 is SYDVKM. The CDR3 protein is CASGPDISIRNTEAFF. In DNA, the CDR3 is TGTGCCAGCGGGCCGGACATATCTATTCGGAACACTGAAGCTTTCTTT.

The chain employs TRBV10-2 and TRBJ2-7, with 7 bases fitting TRBD1. This CDR3 is built from 15 residues. J lost 2 bases, V lost 5 bases, and 9 bases had no gene match. CDR1 is WSHSY, CDR2 SAAADI, per germline. CDR3 sequence (DNA): TGCGCCAGCAGTAACACACAGGGGTTTACCTACGAGCAGTACTTC. Translation: CASSNTQGFTYEQYF.

This clone appeared a few times. The rearrangement joins TRBV5-6 to TRBJ1-1; D is perhaps TRBD1 (6 bases). Germline V gene sequence: CDR1 SGHDT, CDR2 YYEEEE. This CDR3 contains 14 residues. V was shortened by 4 bases and J by 1 base, with 11 bases between the two germline ends. The CDR3 DNA is TGTGCCAGCAGCACTAAGACAGGGAACACTGAAGCTTTCTTT. Amino acids: CASSTKTGNTEAFF. The whole variable domain, remainder taken from reference TRBV5-6 and TRBJ1-1, is DAGVTQSPTHLIKTRGQQVTLRCSPKSGHDTVSWYQQALGQGPQFIFQYYEEEERQRGNFPDRFSGHQFPNYSSELNVNALLLGDSALYLCASSTKTGNTEAFFGQGTRLTVV.

This clone was counted only a few times. The V call is TRBV11-2, the J call TRBJ2-7; D gene unclear. The V and J ends lost 5 bases and 1 base respectively, with 9 bases between them. This CDR3 is 13 amino acids long. The germline CDR1 and CDR2 sequences are SGHAT and FQNNGV. The CDR3 DNA sequence: TGTGCCAGCAGCCCATTTAGTTCCTACGAGCAGTACTTC. It specifies CASSPFSSYEQYF.

The chain couples TRBV6-6 to TRBJ1-1; 9 bases are a match to TRBD1. Losses at the gene ends were 7 bases for V and 6 bases for J; bases not matched to a gene: 15. Germline V gives CDR1 MNHNY, CDR2 SVGAGI (reference sequence). This CDR3 comprises 16 residues. CDR3 sequence: CASTLRPGQGVSEAFF. DNA for the CDR3: TGTGCCAGCACTCTTAGGCCGGGACAGGGTGTTTCTGAAGCTTTCTTT.

The V and J genes are TRBV5-1 and TRBJ2-2, with a possible D match to TRBD1 (6 bases). V was trimmed by 5 bases and J by 3 bases, leaving 14 bases between them. The CDR3 runs to 15 residues. Germline CDR1 is SGHRS and CDR2 is YFSETQ. The CDR3 is CASRSFRQDTGELFF. CDR3 DNA: TGCGCCAGCAGATCCTTCCGACAGGACACCGGGGAGCTGTTTTTT.

This clone has only a few counts. This sequence joins TRBV6-5 and TRBJ1-1; the match to TRBD1 covers 7 bases. After removal of 2 bases from V and 1 base from J, the junction contained 4 bases not matched to a gene. Germline V CDR1 and CDR2: MNHEY, SVGAGI. CDR3 length: 15 amino acids. The CDR3 sequence: CASSYRTGGNTEAFF. CDR3 DNA sequence: TGTGCCAGCAGTTACAGGACAGGAGGGAACACTGAAGCTTTCTTT.

The V call is TRBV6-5, the J call TRBJ1-2, with no clear D. Germline V gene data show CDR1 as MNHEY and CDR2 as SVGAGI. The CDR3 is 14 amino acids. V was trimmed by 2 bases and J by 11 bases, leaving 18 bases between them. The CDR3 DNA follows: TGTGCCAGCAGTTACCACGACGGGATGCGTGATTACACCTTC. This codes for CASSYHDGMRDYTF.